The rows below give T cell receptor beta chains drawn from one sample of a study of T-cell reconstitution after alpha-beta-depleted transplantation in children. TCRdb re-analysed the PCR reads in MiXCR, keeping a single row per CDR3 protein. The data contain around 960,000 distinct CDR3 sequences, roughly 29% of them singletons. The material sequenced was PBMCs, mostly from graft donor cells, taken 360 days after TCRalphabeta/CD19-depleted stem cell transplant. These receptors were taken from a boy under two years old who had a stem cell transplant for SCID, so the T cells may come from the graft donor. Each CDR3 is given with its conserved first and last residue. A D gene is named only where the DNA matches it firmly. A row's size may be missing; if present it is once, few, many or a size class.

size: .; D: TRBD1; V: TRBV5-1; J: TRBJ2-4; DNA: TGCGCCAGCAGCCATGACAGGGCGAGTCCTCAGTACTTC; CDR3: CASSHDRASPQYF
size: few; D: TRBD2; V: TRBV2; J: TRBJ2-2; DNA: TGTGCCAGCAGAACACCAGCGGGGGTCTCTTGGGACGGGGAGCTGTTTTTT; CDR3: CASRTPAGVSWDGELFF
size: .; D: TRBD2; V: TRBV6-5; J: TRBJ2-5; DNA: TGTGCCAGCAGTTACACCCCTAGCGGGGGGAAAGAGACCCAGTACTTC; CDR3: CASSYTPSGGKETQYF
size: .; D: TRBD1; V: TRBV12-3/TRBV12-4; J: TRBJ2-7; DNA: TGTGCCAGCAGTGTAGGGACAGTTCACGAGCAGTACTTC; CDR3: CASSVGTVHEQYF
size: few; D: .; V: TRBV13; J: TRBJ2-3; DNA: TGTGCCAGCAGCTTACCCGGGGCCATAAACACAGATACGCAGTATTTT; CDR3: CASSLPGAINTDTQYF
size: few; D: TRBD1; V: TRBV20-1; J: TRBJ2-3; DNA: TGCAGTGCCCCTCGGACAGGGAAAATAGATACGCAGTATTTT; CDR3: CSAPRTGKIDTQYF
size: .; D: TRBD1; V: TRBV10-3; J: TRBJ2-1; DNA: TGTGCCATCAAGCAGGGGGACTACAATGAGCAGTTCTTC; CDR3: CAIKQGDYNEQFF
size: .; D: TRBD1; V: TRBV18; J: TRBJ2-7; DNA: TGTGCCAGCTCACACTACCTCGAGACAGGGGCCTACGAGCAGTACTTC; CDR3: CASSHYLETGAYEQYF
size: .; D: TRBD2; V: TRBV5-1; J: TRBJ2-1; DNA: TGCGCCAGCGCTGGCGGGGGAGTATACAATGAGCAGTTCTTC; CDR3: CASAGGGVYNEQFF
size: .; D: TRBD1; V: TRBV6-2/TRBV6-3; J: TRBJ2-7; DNA: TGTGCCAGCAGTTACCCCAGACAGGGGGCTCGCGACGAGCAGTACTTC; CDR3: CASSYPRQGARDEQYF
size: few; D: TRBD1; V: TRBV27; J: TRBJ1-1; DNA: TGTGCCAGCAGTTTCGGGGACAGGGTGGTCACTGAAGCTTTCTTT; CDR3: CASSFGDRVVTEAFF
size: few; D: .; V: TRBV5-1; J: TRBJ2-5; DNA: TGCGCCAGCAGCCATGGACACCAAGAGACCCAGTACTTC; CDR3: CASSHGHQETQYF
size: .; D: .; V: TRBV5-1; J: TRBJ2-1; DNA: TGCGCCAGCAGCTTCGGACAGCCCTCCAATGAGCAGTTCTTC; CDR3: CASSFGQPSNEQFF
size: few; D: .; V: TRBV7-2; J: TRBJ1-3; DNA: TGTGCCAGCAGCTTATTTAGGTTATCGCCCGGAAACACCATATATTTT; CDR3: CASSLFRLSPGNTIYF
size: .; D: TRBD1; V: TRBV28; J: TRBJ2-7; DNA: TGTGCCAGCAACTCTAGACCGGGACAGGGGGCCTCAAAGTCCTACGAGCAGTACTTC; CDR3: CASNSRPGQGASKSYEQYF
size: few; D: .; V: TRBV20-1; J: TRBJ2-1; DNA: TGCAGTGCTAGACCTCGTCGGGGCTTCTACAATGAGCAGTTCTTC; CDR3: CSARPRRGFYNEQFF
size: .; D: TRBD1; V: TRBV5-6; J: TRBJ2-7; DNA: TGTGCCAGCAGCTCCTTCTGGGGACAGGGGGCGGACGAGCAGTACTTC; CDR3: CASSSFWGQGADEQYF
size: .; D: .; V: TRBV9; J: TRBJ1-2; DNA: TGTGCCAGCAGCGTGAATAGCCAGGGAGGCCCCCCCAACTATGGCTACACCTTC; CDR3: CASSVNSQGGPPNYGYTF
size: .; D: .; V: TRBV5-1; J: TRBJ1-1; DNA: TGCGCCAGCACCGCCGAGACAATGAACACTGAAGCTTTCTTT; CDR3: CASTAETMNTEAFF
size: .; D: TRBD1; V: TRBV6-1; J: TRBJ1-1; DNA: TGTGCCAGCAGCCCACAGGGGACAGTTGGGACTGAAGCTTTCTTT; CDR3: CASSPQGTVGTEAFF
size: few; D: TRBD2; V: TRBV7-3; J: TRBJ2-1; DNA: TGTGCCAGCAGCTTAAGTCGGGGACTAGCGGGGAGGTACAATGAGCAGTTCTTC; CDR3: CASSLSRGLAGRYNEQFF
size: .; D: .; V: TRBV6-5; J: TRBJ1-6; DNA: TGTGCCAGCAGTTTCAGACAGCCGAATTCACCCCTCCACTTT; CDR3: CASSFRQPNSPLHF
size: few; D: .; V: TRBV27; J: TRBJ2-7; DNA: TGTGCCAGCAGTTTATCGGCAGGCCAGGGTACCGACGAGCAGTACTTC; CDR3: CASSLSAGQGTDEQYF
size: .; D: .; V: TRBV18; J: TRBJ2-7; DNA: TGTGCCAGCTCAGAGGGACACCTAACCTACGAGCAGTACTTC; CDR3: CASSEGHLTYEQYF
size: few; D: TRBD2; V: TRBV2; J: TRBJ2-3; DNA: TGTGCCAGCAGGGAAATTAGCGGGGCGCTTTCCACAGATACGCAGTATTTT; CDR3: CASREISGALSTDTQYF
size: .; D: .; V: TRBV4-2; J: TRBJ1-2; DNA: TGTGCCAGCAGCCAAGATCAGGGACGGTCCTATGGCTACACCTTC; CDR3: CASSQDQGRSYGYTF
size: few; D: TRBD2; V: TRBV2; J: TRBJ2-1; DNA: TGTGCCAGCACGGGCGGGAGGGCCACCAATGAGCAGTTCTTC; CDR3: CASTGGRATNEQFF
size: .; D: TRBD2; V: TRBV20-1; J: TRBJ2-3; DNA: TGCAGTGCTAGAGATCCGAGGGAGGGCGCGCGCTACGCAGATACGCAGTATTTT; CDR3: CSARDPREGARYADTQYF
size: .; D: .; V: TRBV21-1; J: TRBJ2-5; DNA: TGTGCCAGCAGCAAAGGTCGCTCCAGGGAGGAGGGAGAGACCCAGTACTTC; CDR3: CASSKGRSREEGETQYF
size: few; D: .; V: TRBV20-1; J: TRBJ1-5; DNA: TGCAGTGCTAGTTATTGGAGCAATCAGCCCCAGCATTTT; CDR3: CSASYWSNQPQHF
size: .; D: .; V: TRBV18; J: TRBJ2-7; DNA: TGTGCCAGCTCGAACCGGGACGAGCAGTACTTC; CDR3: CASSNRDEQYF